The source of this T cell receptor (beta chain) is a study of T cells in localized non-small cell lung cancer. Study outcomes and limitations: Sequence data derive from only one tumor region, so heterogeneity remains possible. The study linked higher blood T cell density to longer overall survival. Paired adjacent lung recovered a median around 60 of the top 100 tumor clones. Compared with tumor, uninvolved adjacent lung displayed greater T cell clonality, ranking highest overall.

The J segment lost 1 base and the V segment lost 5 bases, leaving 4 bases of the junction unmatched. Germline-derived CDR1 and CDR2 are SGHTA and FQGTGA. The CDR3 runs to 14 residues. TCRdb keeps only in-frame clones here, not all; method: immunoSEQ multiplex PCR. The sample holds around 80,000 clones, around 80% seen once. Concerning this clone: Antigen: not known.

The V gene is TRBV7-3, the J gene TRBJ2-5, with 7 bases aligning to TRBD1. The clonotype originates from a man aged 40-75 years with stage II squamous cell lung carcinoma. This specimen was PBMCs, taken before any cancer treatment. The CDR3 loop reads CASSPQGTQETQYF. CDR3 coding DNA: TGTGCCAGCAGCCCACAGGGGACCCAAGAGACCCAGTACTTC.